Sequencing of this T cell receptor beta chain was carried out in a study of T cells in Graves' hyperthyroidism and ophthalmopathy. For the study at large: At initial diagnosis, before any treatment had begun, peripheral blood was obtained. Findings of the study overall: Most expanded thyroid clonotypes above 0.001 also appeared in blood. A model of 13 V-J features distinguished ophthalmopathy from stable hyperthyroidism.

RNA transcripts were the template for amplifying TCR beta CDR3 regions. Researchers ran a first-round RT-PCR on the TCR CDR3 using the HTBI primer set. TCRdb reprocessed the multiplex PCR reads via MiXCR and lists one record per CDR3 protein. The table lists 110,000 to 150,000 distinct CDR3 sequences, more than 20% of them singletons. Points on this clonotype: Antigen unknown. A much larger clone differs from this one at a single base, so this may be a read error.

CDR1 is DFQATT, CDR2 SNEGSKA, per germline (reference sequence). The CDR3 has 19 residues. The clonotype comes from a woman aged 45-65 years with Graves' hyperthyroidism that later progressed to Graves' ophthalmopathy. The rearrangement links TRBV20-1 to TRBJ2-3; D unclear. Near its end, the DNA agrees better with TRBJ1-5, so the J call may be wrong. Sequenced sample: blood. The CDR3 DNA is TGCAGTGCCCACGTAGGACTAGCGGGAGGCCCATTTAGCACAGATACGCAGCATTTT. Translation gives CSAHVGLAGGPFSTDTQHF.